A single sample gave rise to the 24 T cell receptor beta chains below, sequenced in a study of early T cells in non-severe SARS-CoV-2 infection. TCRdb redid the calling of the 5' RACE reads with MiXCR, one entry per CDR3 protein. This table holds about 46,000 distinct CDR3 sequences, about a tenth found once. The material sequenced was whole blood, taken at baseline. Every receptor here comes from an adult who was a healthcare worker with PCR-confirmed SARS-CoV-2 infection or an uninfected control (not recorded which).

This clonotype appeared many times. The chain joins TRBV19 to TRBJ1-1, with D uncertain. This CDR3 comprises 13 residues. Trimming took off 3 bases at V and 4 bases at J, with 9 bases between the two ends. Germline values: CDR1 LNHDA, CDR2 SQIVND (reference sequence). The CDR3 sequence is CASSMEWGTEAFF. CDR3 nucleotides: TGTGCCAGTAGTATGGAGTGGGGCACTGAAGCTTTCTTT.

The table lists this clonotype with a few counts. The chain carries TRBV19 and TRBJ2-1; TRBD2 agrees at 9 bases. Germline lookup yields CDR1 LNHDA and CDR2 SQIVND (reference sequence). V lost 6 bases to trimming and J lost 4 bases; unmatched junction nucleotides: 4. The CDR3 runs 14 residues. The CDR3 region is CASRTSGTYNEQFF. CDR3 in DNA: TGTGCCAGTAGGACTAGCGGAACATACAATGAGCAGTTCTTC.

The chain joins TRBV20-1 to TRBJ2-3; unclear D gene. The germline gives CDR1 DFQATT, CDR2 SNEGSKA (reference sequence). The CDR3 extends over 15 amino acids. Trimming cost V 4 bases and J 6 bases, with 20 bases left between them. CDR3 DNA sequence: TGCAGTGCTACCTCAGTTGAGCGTTCGGTCGATACGCAGTATTTT. Translation gives CSATSVERSVDTQYF.

This chain links TRBV5-1 with TRBJ1-1, with TRBD1 matching over 7 bases. Per germline, CDR1 SGHRS and CDR2 YFSETQ. The CDR3 runs to 14 residues. Trimming at V came to 3 bases and at J to 3 bases, leaving 5 bases not matched to a gene. CDR3 sequence (DNA): TGCGCCAGCAGCTCTACAGGGGCGGACACTGAAGCTTTCTTT. As protein: CASSSTGADTEAFF.

The chain combines TRBV20-1 with TRBJ2-5; 7 positions agree with TRBD2. Germline V CDR1 and CDR2: DFQATT, SNEGSKA (reference sequence). The CDR3 loop spans 12 amino acids. V shed 3 bases, J shed 2 bases, and the junction held 0 bases outside the gene matches. DNA for the CDR3: TGCAGTGCTAGGGGGGGGCAAGAGACCCAGTACTTC. Amino acid sequence: CSARGGQETQYF.

This clonotype turned up a few times. The J gene is TRBJ2-7, the V gene TRBV11-2; D is uncertain. The germline gives CDR1 SGHAT, CDR2 FQNNGV. The CDR3 is made up of 16 amino acids. Trimming stripped 5 bases from V and 1 base from J, with 18 bases between. The CDR3 DNA reads as TGTGCCAGCAGCCCTCGTACCCGGAGTTGGTCCTACGAGCAGTACTTC. Its translation is CASSPRTRSWSYEQYF.

In its sample, this clonotype was seen many times. The V call is TRBV5-5, the J call TRBJ1-1; 7 nucleotides agree with TRBD1. V lost 5 bases and J lost 6; bases outside the gene matches: 7. Germline CDR1 SGHKS, CDR2 YYEKEE (reference sequence). The CDR3 loop spans 13 amino acids. CDR3 residues: CASRLFQGAEAFF. The CDR3 nucleotides read TGTGCCAGCAGGCTATTTCAGGGGGCTGAAGCTTTCTTT.

This clonotype was seen repeatedly, ten times or more. The V and J genes are TRBV20-1 and TRBJ2-7; D might be TRBD2 (5 bases). The CDR3 runs 15 residues. Per the germline V gene, CDR1 is DFQATT and CDR2 is SNEGSKA (reference sequence). With 6 bases removed from V and 7 bases from J, the gap between germline ends came to 25 bases. The CDR3 sequence is CSARAGSASWREQYF. The DNA of the CDR3 is TGCAGTGCCCGGGCGGGTAGCGCCAGCTGGCGAGAGCAGTACTTC.

This clonotype is categorized as medium-sized. The chain joins TRBV21-1 to TRBJ1-5; TRBD1 is the table's D call, not checked against the DNA. TRBV21-1 is designated a pseudogene. This CDR3 has 18 amino acids. CDR3 sequence reads: CASSKSIDRGYSNQPQHF. DNA for the CDR3: TGTGCCAGCAGCAAAAGCATTGACAGGGGATATAGCAATCAGCCCCAGCATTTT.

The chain joins TRBV20-1 to TRBJ1-1; a weak D match, TRBD1 (6 bases). This CDR3 spans 15 amino acids. Trimming took 2 bases from V and 4 from J, leaving 17 bases between them. Germline V lookup: CDR1 DFQATT, CDR2 SNEGSKA (reference sequence). The CDR3 spells CSARYQQGGGTEAFF. The CDR3 DNA is TGCAGTGCTAGATACCAACAGGGCGGGGGCACTGAAGCTTTCTTT.

This chain connects TRBV3-1 to TRBJ1-6; no reliable D call. V was shortened by 0 bases and J by 11 bases, with 11 bases between the two germline ends. The CDR3 spans 14 residues. CDR1 is LGHDT and CDR2 is YNNKEL in the germline V gene (reference sequence). The CDR3 region is CASSQDWAVPPLHF. The CDR3 bases are TGTGCCAGCAGCCAAGATTGGGCAGTCCCACCCCTCCACTTT.

This chain connects TRBV6-2 or TRBV6-3 to TRBJ2-7; no clear D gene. CDR3 size: 11 residues. V was trimmed by 2 bases and J by 6 bases, leaving 5 bases between them. Germline values: CDR1 MNHEY, CDR2 SVGEGT. CDR3 sequence: CASSYHGEQYF. The CDR3 DNA is TGTGCCAGCAGTTACCACGGCGAGCAGTACTTC.

In its sample, this clonotype was seen many times. The V and J genes are TRBV20-1 and TRBJ2-6, with unresolved D. Trimming left V 8 bases short and J 1 base short, with 15 bases between. CDR3 length: 15 residues. CDR1 is DFQATT and CDR2 is SNEGSKA in the germline V gene (reference sequence). CDR3 amino acids: CSCQMEGSGANVLTF. DNA for the CDR3: TGCAGTTGCCAGATGGAAGGGTCTGGGGCCAACGTCCTGACTTTC.

This clonotype came up many times. The gene calls are TRBV5-1 and TRBJ2-5, with a possible D match to TRBD1 (6 bases). V lost 1 base to trimming and J lost 5 bases, with 12 bases between them. Germline V CDR1 and CDR2: SGHRS, YFSETQ. The CDR3 spans 14 residues. The CDR3 here is CASSLHLTGETQYF. The CDR3 DNA is TGCGCCAGCAGCTTGCACCTAACAGGGGAGACCCAGTACTTC.

This clonotype appeared many times. The rearrangement links TRBV7-8 to TRBJ1-4, with D possibly matching TRBD1 (5 bases). Trimming took off 5 bases at V and 2 bases at J, with 12 bases between the two ends. CDR3 length equals 15 residues. Germline CDR1 reads SGHVS; CDR2 reads FQNEAQ. CDR3 loop: CASSRGVTTNEKLFF. The CDR3 region has the DNA TGTGCCAGCAGCCGAGGGGTAACCACTAATGAAAAACTGTTTTTT.

This clonotype was detected ten times or more. The genes are TRBV5-1 and TRBJ2-3, with 13 nucleotides matching TRBD2. The CDR3 consists of 18 residues. Germline V gene data show CDR1 as SGHRS and CDR2 as YFSETQ. J lost 2 bases, V lost 7 bases, and 13 bases had no gene match. The CDR3 loop reads CASHGLAGALPSTDTQYF. The CDR3 DNA is TGCGCCAGCCACGGACTAGCGGGGGCCTTGCCTTCCACAGATACGCAGTATTTT.

This clonotype has a handful of counts. The J gene is TRBJ2-3, the V gene TRBV6-5, with 7 positions matching TRBD2. CDR1 and CDR2 (germline): MNHEY, SVGAGI. The CDR3 is 15 amino acids. V lost 5 bases, J lost 0 bases, and 5 bases stayed unmatched. This CDR3 is CASSPGGGSTDTQYF. The DNA for the CDR3 is TGTGCCAGCAGTCCCGGGGGAGGGAGCACAGATACGCAGTATTTT.

This clonotype showed up many times. J is TRBJ2-1 and V is TRBV19, with TRBD2 identical over 7 bases. Germline values: CDR1 LNHDA, CDR2 SQIVND (reference sequence). V dropped 6 bases and J dropped 0; count of bases not matched to a gene: 5. This CDR3 comprises 15 residues. As DNA, the CDR3 is TGTGCCAGTAGCCCTAGCGGAGGCTCCTACAATGAGCAGTTCTTC. Translating it yields CASSPSGGSYNEQFF.

There are many counts of this clonotype. The chain combines TRBV5-1 with TRBJ2-5; TRBD1 matches 8 bases. The V gene end was trimmed by 2 bases and the J gene end by 5 bases; junction bases not matched to a gene: 5. The CDR3 spans 14 residues. The V gene's germline CDR1 is SGHRS and CDR2 YFSETQ. The CDR3 sequence is CASSLNTGGETQYF. The DNA of the CDR3 is TGCGCCAGCAGCTTAAACACAGGGGGGGAGACCCAGTACTTC.

This clonotype was counted at least ten times. The chain uses TRBV7-9 and TRBJ2-5, with TRBD1 identical over 8 bases. The CDR3 contains 12 residues. The V gene's germline CDR1 is SEHNR and CDR2 FQNEAQ (reference sequence). V gave up 6 bases and J gave up 4 bases; unmatched junction bases: 1. The CDR3 reads CASRGTGETQYF. The CDR3 DNA reads as TGTGCCAGCAGGGGGACAGGAGAGACCCAGTACTTC.

The genes are TRBV3-1 and TRBJ1-5; D remains unclear. CDR1 LGHDT and CDR2 YNNKEL come from the germline V gene (reference sequence). The CDR3 spans 14 residues. Trimming cost V 0 bases and J 3 bases, with 6 bases left between them. The CDR3 is CASSQEGPNQPQHF. CDR3 DNA: TGTGCCAGCAGCCAAGAAGGGCCCAATCAGCCCCAGCATTTT.

The genes are TRBV7-2 and TRBJ2-7; 11 bases map to TRBD2. The CDR3 runs 15 residues. J gave up 3 bases and V 1 base, and 2 bases lay outside the gene matches. Looked up from germline, CDR1 is SGHTA and CDR2 is FQGNSA. The CDR3 DNA is TGTGCCAGCAGCTTAGGACTAGCGGGGAACTACGAGCAGTACTTC. Translated: CASSLGLAGNYEQYF.

This clonotype appeared a few times. The V call is TRBV4-1, the J call TRBJ2-5; no firm D call. Germline lookup yields CDR1 MGHRA and CDR2 YSYEKL. Trimming stripped 1 base from V and 5 bases from J, with 11 bases between. The CDR3 has 14 residues. In DNA form, the CDR3 reads TGCGCCAGCAGCCAAGCTGGTTCTCTTGAGACCCAGTACTTC. This translates into CASSQAGSLETQYF.

There are a few counts of this clonotype. V usage is TRBV7-2 and J usage is TRBJ2-3; D gene uncertain. The V gene lost 3 bases and the J gene lost 0 bases, with 7 bases spanning the gap. Germline assignment: CDR1 SGHTA and CDR2 FQGNSA. This CDR3 has 14 amino acids. Here the CDR3 reads CASSFSRSTDTQYF. The CDR3 coding sequence is TGTGCCAGCAGCTTCTCTAGGAGCACAGATACGCAGTATTTT.